These T cell receptor beta chains were read from a single sample in a study of spatial heterogeneity in lung cancer. TCRdb redid the calling of the 5' RACE reads with MiXCR, one entry per CDR3 protein. This repertoire shows about 2,700 distinct CDR3 sequences, 5.5% found once; its top ten account for under 20%. Sequencing used lung tumor tissue, obtained at surgery. The receptor source for this set is a male donor with early-stage non-small cell lung cancer. Both conserved end residues are part of each CDR3. D genes are given only for firm matches. Sizes are listed as once, few or many counts, or a class when the clone is expanded.

>TRBV20-1|12|few|.|TRBJ2-1
TGCAGTGCCCGGAGCTACACGGATGAGCAGTTCTTC
CSARSYTDEQFF
>TRBV4-1|14|many|.|TRBJ1-2
TGCGCCAGCAGCCAAGATCACGGAGGATATGGCTACACCTTC
CASSQDHGGYGYTF
>TRBV6-2/TRBV6-3|13|many|.|TRBJ1-5
TGTGCCAGCAGTTATGTCGGGGATCAGCCCCAGCATTTT
CASSYVGDQPQHF
>TRBV6-2/TRBV6-3|14|medium-sized|.|TRBJ2-2
TGTGCCAGCAGTTTAGACAGGTTCACCGGGGAGCTGTTTTTT
CASSLDRFTGELFF
>TRBV3-2|17|medium-sized|.|TRBJ2-7
TGTGCCAGCAGCCACCCCATGACAGGGGAAGGCCCTGACGAGCAGTACTTC
CASSHPMTGEGPDEQYF
>TRBV7-2|12|medium-sized|.|TRBJ2-7
TGTGCCAGCCGCGGGGCAGTTGACGAGCAGTACTTC
CASRGAVDEQYF
>TRBV10-2|13|few|.|TRBJ2-5
TGCGCCAGCAGTGAACTACATCTCGAGACCCAGTACTTC
CASSELHLETQYF
>TRBV7-9|16|many|TRBD1|TRBJ2-1
TGTGCCAGCAGCTTAGCCCCGGGACAGGGGGGTAATGAGCAGTTCTTC
CASSLAPGQGGNEQFF
>TRBV27|11|medium-sized|.|TRBJ2-7
TGTGCCAGCAGCCTTTCCTACGAGCAGTACTTC
CASSLSYEQYF
>TRBV6-1|12|many|.|TRBJ2-7
TGTGCCAGCAGTGAAGGGTGGTACGAGCAGTACTTC
CASSEGWYEQYF
>TRBV4-1|17|many|TRBD1|TRBJ2-1
TGCGCCAGCAGCCAAGAAGCGGACAGGGCTATGAACAATGAGCAGTTCTTC
CASSQEADRAMNNEQFF
>TRBV12-3/TRBV12-4|13|many|.|TRBJ2-3
TGTGCCAGCAGTTTGAGGGGCCCAGATACGCAGTATTTT
CASSLRGPDTQYF
>TRBV4-1|17|many|.|TRBJ2-1
TGCGCCAGCAGCCAAGGGGTTCTAGGGAGAGCCTACAATGAGCAGTTCTTC
CASSQGVLGRAYNEQFF
>TRBV20-1|14|medium-sized|TRBD1|TRBJ2-4
TGCAGTGCTAGGGTGACAGGGGCCAAAAACATTCAGTACTTC
CSARVTGAKNIQYF
>TRBV29-1|15|many|TRBD1|TRBJ1-1
TGCAGCGTCTTCGGGACAGGGGGCGGGGGCACTGAAGCTTTCTTT
CSVFGTGGGGTEAFF